This T cell receptor beta chain was obtained from a study of T cells after yellow fever vaccination. Study context: Where fractions had low cell numbers, libraries were prepared from them with the SMART-Seq v4 Ultra Low Input RNA kit. Study-wide points: Relatively few clonotypes were ones that appeared in both CD4 and CD8 compartments.

TCRdb called the 5' RACE reads again in MiXCR, with one record for every CDR3 protein. This table holds more than 350,000 distinct CDR3 sequences, roughly 10% found once. Trimming took 2 bases from V and 0 from J, leaving 8 bases between them. The CDR3 consists of 15 residues. CDR1 and CDR2 from the germline V gene are SGHRS and YFSETQ. This clonotype was counted between two and nine times. Antigen unknown. This chain connects TRBV5-1 to TRBJ1-4; possible D gene TRBD1, 5 bases. The receptor's source is a man aged 18 to 30 who received the YFV17D yellow fever vaccine. The source was PBMCs, collected on the day of the first yellow fever vaccination. CDR3 sequence: CASSFGGATNEKLFF. The CDR3 nucleotides read TGCGCCAGCAGCTTCGGAGGGGCAACTAATGAAAAACTGTTTTTT. The whole variable domain, remainder taken from reference TRBV5-1 and TRBJ1-4, is KAGVTQTPRYLIKTRGQQVTLSCSPISGHRSVSWYQQTPGQGLQFLFEYFSETQRNKGNFPGRFSGRQFSNSRSEMNVSTLELGDSALYLCASSFGGATNEKLFFGSGTQLSVL.